This paragraph reports one TCR beta chain. With random hexamers, reverse transcription was performed on roughly 0.45 to 1 ug of RNA. TCRdb processed the immunoSEQ multiplex PCR reads anew with MiXCR; each CDR3 protein has one entry. This repertoire shows about 150,000 distinct CDR3 sequences, approximately 93% found once; its top ten account for around 0.1%. This sample is drawn from a study of CD8 T cells in Susac syndrome. This CDR3 has 14 amino acids. Trimming shortened V by 0 bases and J by 1 base, and 6 bases separated the two germline ends. Germline V lookup: CDR1 LGHNA, CDR2 YNFKEQ. Sequenced input: CD4+ T cells from PBMCs. The receptor was derived from a human donor with multiple sclerosis. The chain is built from TRBV4-2 and TRBJ1-2; D is unclear. The chain's CDR3 is CASSQDGLNYGYTF. CDR3 nucleotides: TGTGCCAGCAGCCAAGATGGGCTTAACTATGGCTACACCTTC.